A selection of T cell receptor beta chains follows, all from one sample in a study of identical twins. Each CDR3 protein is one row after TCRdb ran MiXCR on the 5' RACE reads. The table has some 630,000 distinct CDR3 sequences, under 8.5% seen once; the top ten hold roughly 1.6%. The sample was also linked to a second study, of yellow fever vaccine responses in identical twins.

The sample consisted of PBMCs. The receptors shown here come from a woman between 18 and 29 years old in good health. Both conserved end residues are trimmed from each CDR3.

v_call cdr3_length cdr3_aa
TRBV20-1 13 SAREGTGDAYEQY
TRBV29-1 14 SVDLRTEKGTGELF
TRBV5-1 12 ASSFGQGDYEQY
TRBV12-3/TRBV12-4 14 ASSPRQGVNTGELF
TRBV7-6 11 ASSLSAPLPQY
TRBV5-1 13 ASSLIQGTYNEQF
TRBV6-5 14 ASSYSRTGAYNEQF
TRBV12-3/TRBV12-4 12 ASSPRGARGKLF
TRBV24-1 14 ATSEGGHINGKTQY
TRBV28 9 ASRDRGRYT
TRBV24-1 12 ATSRGPAYNEQF
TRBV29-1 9 SGGLGYEQY
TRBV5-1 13 ASSWLTDGNSPLH
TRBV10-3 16 AISGLAGGGDPTDTQY
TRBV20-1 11 SATRVVNTEAF
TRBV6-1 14 ASSETGTSAQETQY
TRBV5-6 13 ASSLVDRRYDEQY